This passage covers 15 T cell receptor beta chains from one sample sequenced in a study of blood T cell repertoires in COVID-19. Some clones are missing from TCRdb's copy, which holds only in-frame ones; the method was immunoSEQ multiplex PCR. Seen here are 140,000 or so clones, 87% observed once, and the top ten hold over 0.8%. Sequencing used peripheral blood. Source of these receptors: a woman aged 50 to 60 with acute or convalescent COVID-19.

A word on this clone: Its ends do not fully match the called genes, so a read error is possible. The rearrangement joins TRBV7-3 to TRBJ2-3, with D possibly matching TRBD1 (7 bases). Per germline, CDR1 SGHTA and CDR2 FQGTGA. This CDR3 comprises 16 residues. The CDR3 nucleotides are TGTGCCAGCAGCCTAACGACAGGGACTAGCACAGATACGCAGTATTTT. It specifies CASSLTTGTSTDTQYF.

This clone was seen only once. The genes are TRBV7-9 and TRBJ2-1; 16 positions agree with TRBD2. The V and J ends lost 5 bases and 8 bases, in that order; junction bases with no gene match: 12. Germline-derived CDR1 and CDR2 are SEHNR and FQNEAQ (reference sequence). The CDR3 length is 18 residues. The CDR3 DNA reads TGTGCCAGCAGCCCGGCCCTTGGGACTAGCGGGGGGGCACATGAGCAGTTCTTC. Translation gives CASSPALGTSGGAHEQFF.

The chain is built from TRBV4-1 and TRBJ2-1; 12 nucleotides agree with TRBD2. Trimming took 1 base from V and 0 from J; bases not matched to a gene: 4. CDR1 is MGHRA, CDR2 YSYEKL, per germline. This CDR3 is 18 amino acids long. The CDR3 reads CASSQARLAGASYNEQFF. CDR3 sequence (DNA): TGCGCCAGCAGCCAAGCGAGACTAGCGGGGGCCTCCTACAATGAGCAGTTCTTC.

This chain connects TRBV3-1 (or the pseudogene TRBV3-2) to TRBJ2-5; D gene ambiguous. This CDR3 is 16 amino acids long. Looked up from germline, CDR1 is LGHDT and CDR2 is YNNKEL (reference sequence). The V gene lost 2 bases and the J gene lost 5 bases, with 18 bases spanning the gap. CDR3 sequence (DNA): TGTGCCAGCAGCCAAACGATGAAACAGTGGAAGGAGACCCAGTACTTC. Translation: CASSQTMKQWKETQYF.

This rearrangement joins TRBV5-1 to TRBJ2-5; 8 bases agree with TRBD2. Trimming took 2 bases from V and 1 from J; bases not matched to a gene: 10. CDR3 length: 17 amino acids. Germline CDR1 and CDR2: SGHRS and YFSETQ. This chain's CDR3 is CASSFRGRLRTQETQYF. The DNA for the CDR3 is TGCGCCAGCAGCTTCCGCGGGAGGCTTAGGACCCAAGAGACCCAGTACTTC.

The V gene is TRBV2, the J gene TRBJ2-1; the match to TRBD2 covers 12 bases. The CDR3 covers 18 residues. V lost 1 base, J lost 0 bases, and 4 bases stayed unmatched. Per germline, CDR1 SNHLY and CDR2 FYNNEI. CDR3 region: CASSEETSGGSSYNEQFF. The CDR3 DNA is TGTGCCAGCAGTGAAGAGACTAGCGGGGGCAGCTCCTACAATGAGCAGTTCTTC.

The chain links TRBV3-1 (or the pseudogene TRBV3-2) to TRBJ1-3; 7 positions match TRBD1. Germline V gene sequence: CDR1 LGHDT, CDR2 YNNKEL (reference sequence). V lost 4 bases, J lost 2 bases, and 11 bases stayed unmatched. This CDR3 has 17 residues. CDR3 sequence: CASSPIPLTGTGNTIYF. CDR3 coding DNA: TGTGCCAGCAGCCCTATCCCTTTGACAGGGACTGGAAACACCATATATTTT.

This chain links TRBV7-2 with TRBJ1-1; D uncertain. CDR1 is SGHTA, CDR2 FQGNSA, per germline. This CDR3 is 13 amino acids long. V was trimmed by 3 bases and J by 1 base, leaving 6 bases between them. The CDR3 bases are TGTGCCAGCAGCTTTGCAGAGAACACTGAAGCTTTCTTT. Protein product: CASSFAENTEAFF.

This chain uses TRBV19 with TRBJ2-7; 7 positions match TRBD2. CDR1 and CDR2 (germline): LNHDA, SQIVND (reference sequence). V lost 3 bases, J lost 6 bases, and 8 bases stayed unmatched. The CDR3 sequence is 14 residues long. The CDR3: CASSMGLGGSEQYF. Written as DNA, the CDR3 is TGTGCCAGTAGTATGGGCCTCGGGGGGTCCGAGCAGTACTTC.

The chain has TRBV6-5 and TRBJ1-2, with D unclear. Germline V gene sequence: CDR1 MNHEY, CDR2 SVGAGI. This CDR3 comprises 13 residues. V lost 7 bases and J 8 bases, leaving 17 bases between the germline ends. The CDR3 bases are TGTGCCAGCAAGGGTGGCGGGATGGGAGGCTACACCTTC. Its translation: CASKGGGMGGYTF.

This clone was seen a few times. This chain joins TRBV27 and TRBJ1-2; a weak D match, TRBD1 (6 bases). Germline CDR1 MNHEY, CDR2 SMNVEV (reference sequence). Deletions cut 6 bases from V and 4 bases from J, with 12 bases between. The CDR3 has 13 amino acids. The CDR3 sequence: CASRTGGIYGYTF. The CDR3 DNA sequence: TGTGCCAGCAGGACAGGTGGGATCTATGGCTACACCTTC.

The DNA of the CDR3 is TGTGCCAGCAGACTCAAAGGGGAATCACCCCTCCACTTT. This encodes CASRLKGESPLHF. The chain is built from TRBV12-3 or TRBV12-4 and TRBJ1-6; tentative D call: TRBD1 (5 bases). The CDR3 has 13 residues. Trimming pared 6 bases from V and 10 bases from J, leaving 13 bases between.

The J gene is TRBJ1-1, the V gene TRBV3-1 (or the pseudogene TRBV3-2), with D possibly matching TRBD1 (5 bases). CDR1 is LGHDT, CDR2 YNNKEL, per germline (reference sequence). V was pared by 6 bases and J by 0 bases, with 8 bases between. The CDR3 totals 13 residues. In nucleotides, the CDR3 is TGTGCCAGCAGAGGGGCCGTGAACACTGAAGCTTTCTTT. Translating gives CASRGAVNTEAFF.

This chain links TRBV27 with TRBJ1-2; maybe TRBD1 (5 bases). Germline lookup yields CDR1 MNHEY and CDR2 SMNVEV (reference sequence). The CDR3 runs to 13 residues. Trimming left V 4 bases short and J 4 bases short, with 10 bases between. The CDR3: CASSSTESYGYTF. CDR3 DNA: TGTGCCAGCAGTTCGACAGAGTCCTATGGCTACACCTTC.

This clone appeared a single time. The chain couples TRBV4-2 to TRBJ2-2; TRBD2 aligns across 13 bases. V lost 3 bases and J lost 3; bases outside the gene matches: 10. Germline values: CDR1 LGHNA, CDR2 YNFKEQ. The CDR3 contains 19 residues. The CDR3 DNA sequence: TGTGCCAGCAGCCAGGTTCGGACTAGCGGGAGCTCTGACACCGGGGAGCTGTTTTTT. Translation: CASSQVRTSGSSDTGELFF.